The rows below give T cell receptor beta chains drawn from one sample of a study of cytomegalovirus exposure and HLA in healthy donors. The assay was immunoSEQ multiplex PCR, and TCRdb's table has in-frame clones only and misses some. The top ten hold about 2% of the sample, which has 200,000 to 300,000 clones, 80% to 90% seen once. Sequencing was carried out using PBMCs. The receptor set was obtained from a woman between 40 and 50 years old in good health and CMV-seropositive. CDR3s include the opening cysteine and the closing phenylalanine or tryptophan. A D gene is named only where the DNA matches it firmly. Clone sizes are given selectively: once, few, many, or a class where the clone is expanded.

>TRBV7-9|NA|NA|TRBJ1-4
TGTGCCAGCAGCCCGCAAGGAGGGGTAGGAGAAAAACTGTTTTTT
CASSPQGGVGEKLFF
>TRBV7-8|TRBD1|NA|TRBJ2-3
TGTGCCAGCACCCCCGGCCCGAGGGACAGGACAAACACAGATACGCAGTATTTT
CASTPGPRDRTNTDTQYF
>TRBV5-4|TRBD2|NA|TRBJ2-3
TGTGCCAGCAGCTTGGGGGGGCTAGCGGGAGGGATGGGCACAGATACGCAGTATTTT
CASSLGGLAGGMGTDTQYF
>TRBV5-1|TRBD1|NA|TRBJ1-4
TGCGCCAGCAGCTTGTTGGGACAGGGGGCTTGGGATGAAAAACTGTTTTTT
CASSLLGQGAWDEKLFF
>TRBV19|NA|NA|TRBJ2-3
TGTGCCAGTAGTACAGGGACACGCGGGGATACGCAGTATTTT
CASSTGTRGDTQYF
>TRBV19|NA|NA|TRBJ1-2
TGTGCCAGTAGTATCCCAGGGGCCGCTAACTATGGCTACACCTTC
CASSIPGAANYGYTF
>TRBV30|NA|few|TRBJ2-2
TGTGCCTGTCACCTTGTAAGGGACATGAACACCGGGGAGCTGTTTTTT
CACHLVRDMNTGELFF
>TRBV7-3|NA|NA|TRBJ2-7
TGTGCCAGCAGCTTAAGAGGCGGGATGGAGTACGAGCAGTACTTC
CASSLRGGMEYEQYF
>TRBV7-9|TRBD2|NA|TRBJ2-7
TGTGCCAGCAGCGTCTCTCTAGCGGGCACCTACGAGCAGTACTTC
CASSVSLAGTYEQYF
>TRBV27|TRBD2|NA|TRBJ2-1
TGTGCCAGCAGTTTCCTCCTTACTAGCGGGACGTTAAATGAGCAGTTCTTC
CASSFLLTSGTLNEQFF
>TRBV10-2|TRBD1|few|TRBJ1-5
TGCGCCAGCGGACAGGAGCGGAATCAGCCCCAGCATTTT
CASGQERNQPQHF
>TRBV18|NA|NA|TRBJ2-7
TGTGCCAGCTCACCAACAGGTTCTCCCTACGAGCAGTACTTC
CASSPTGSPYEQYF
>TRBV7-2|TRBD2|NA|TRBJ2-5
TGTGCCAGCAGCTCGGGACTAGCGGGAGGGACCCAGTACTTC
CASSSGLAGGTQYF
>TRBV30|NA|NA|TRBJ1-5
TGTGCCTGGAGCGGAGGCATTAGCAATCAGCCCCAGCATTTT
CAWSGGISNQPQHF
>TRBV9|TRBD1|few|TRBJ2-7
TGTGCCAGCAGCGCCCTTGGACAGGGGGGACAGCAGTACTTC
CASSALGQGGQQYF
>TRBV6-5|NA|NA|TRBJ2-5
TGTGCCAGCAGTTACGGAGGGTATCAAGAGACCCAGTACTTC
CASSYGGYQETQYF
>TRBV9|NA|NA|TRBJ1-1
TGTGCCAGCAGCGTAGTCAGCGGAAACACTGAAGCTTTCTTT
CASSVVSGNTEAFF
>TRBV15|NA|NA|TRBJ2-1
TGTGCCACCAGCAGAGAGGGAGACTCCCACAATGAGCAGTTCTTC
CATSREGDSHNEQFF
>TRBV7-2|NA|NA|TRBJ1-1
TGTGCCAGCAGCTTATTTACAGGGCTAAGGAACACTGAAGCTTTCTTT
CASSLFTGLRNTEAFF
>TRBV19|NA|NA|TRBJ1-5
TGTGCCATCGGCAGGGAGGTCAATCAACCCCAGCATTTT
CAIGREVNQPQHF
>TRBV4-3|TRBD2|NA|TRBJ2-3
TGCGCCAGCAGCTCGATGGCGGGAGGGAGCACAGATACGCAGTATTTT
CASSSMAGGSTDTQYF
>TRBV5-1|TRBD1|NA|TRBJ2-7
TGCGCCAGCAGCTTGGGGGACAGGGTGGTCTACGAGCAGTACTTC
CASSLGDRVVYEQYF
>TRBV28|NA|NA|TRBJ1-3
TGTGCCAGCAGTAACGGGGGGAATGGAAACACCATATATTTT
CASSNGGNGNTIYF
>TRBV2|NA|NA|TRBJ2-2
TGTGCCAGCAGCCCGACCCTAGACAGGTCGAACACCGGGGAGCTGTTTTTT
CASSPTLDRSNTGELFF
>TRBV7-8|TRBD1|NA|TRBJ2-7
TGTGCCAGCAGCTCAGACAGGGGGCGCTTCTACGAGCAGTACTTC
CASSSDRGRFYEQYF
>TRBV7-2|TRBD2|few|TRBJ2-1
TGTGCCAGCAGCTTATTCCCCTCGGCGGGAGGGCCGGGGGGTGAGCAGTTCTTC
CASSLFPSAGGPGGEQFF
>TRBV11-3|NA|NA|TRBJ2-7
TGTGCCAGCAGCTTAGGTGGGCGGGCCTACGAGCAGTACTTC
CASSLGGRAYEQYF
>TRBV5-1|NA|NA|TRBJ1-1
TGCGCCAGCAGCTTGGAGTCAAGGGGCATGAACACTGAAGCTTTCTTT
CASSLESRGMNTEAFF
>TRBV4-3|TRBD2|once|TRBJ2-3
TGCGCCAGCAGCCCCGGAGGACTAGCGTTATCAGCTACGCAGTATTTT
CASSPGGLALSATQYF
>TRBV7-2|NA|NA|TRBJ2-3
TGTGCCAGCAGCTCCCGATCGAGAGCAGATACGCAGTATTTT
CASSSRSRADTQYF
>TRBV5-5|TRBD1|NA|TRBJ2-7
TGTGCCAGCAGCTTCACAGGGGATTACGAGCAGTACTTC
CASSFTGDYEQYF
>TRBV10-3|TRBD1|NA|TRBJ1-2
TGTGCCATCAGTGAGTCGGGGACAGGGATGGCCGAAAACGGCTACACCTTC
CAISESGTGMAENGYTF
>TRBV11-1|TRBD1|few|TRBJ2-5
TGTGCCAGCAGCACCCGGGACAGTAAGGGAGAGACCCAGTACTTC
CASSTRDSKGETQYF
>TRBV4-3|TRBD2|NA|TRBJ2-1
TGCGCCAGCAGCCAAGATCTACCAGCGGGGAGCTCCTACAATGAGCAGTTCTTC
CASSQDLPAGSSYNEQFF
>TRBV30|NA|NA|TRBJ1-6
TGTGCCTGGAGAATGGGGTCAGGGGCTAGTTCACCCCTCCACTTT
CAWRMGSGASSPLHF
>TRBV5-1|TRBD2|NA|TRBJ2-1
TGCGCCAGCAGCCCTGTCCTAGCGGGAGGGACCAATGAGCAGTTCTTC
CASSPVLAGGTNEQFF
>TRBV6-1|TRBD1|NA|TRBJ1-3
TGTGCCAGCAGTGAAGGGGACAGGGCCTCTGGAAACACCATATATTTT
CASSEGDRASGNTIYF
>TRBV6-6|NA|NA|TRBJ2-3
TGTGCCAGCAGTTTAGGAACTAGTTCGAGAACAGATACGCAGTATTTT
CASSLGTSSRTDTQYF
>TRBV4-3|TRBD1|NA|TRBJ1-4
TGCGCCAGCAGCCCCAGGACAGGGCTAGATGAAAAACTGTTTTTT
CASSPRTGLDEKLFF
>TRBV13|NA|NA|TRBJ2-7
TGTGCCAGCAGCTTAGGACGGGGAGAGGGATACGAGCAGTACTTC
CASSLGRGEGYEQYF
>TRBV9|NA|NA|TRBJ1-2
TGTGCCAGCAGCGTAGAAGCAGCGACCTATGGCTACACCTTC
CASSVEAATYGYTF
>TRBV6-6|NA|once|TRBJ1-5
TGTGCCAGCAGTTACGCCCCGGGAGGTGGCAATCAGCCCCAGCATTTT
CASSYAPGGGNQPQHF
>TRBV5-5|NA|NA|TRBJ1-3
TGTGCCAGCAGCGATACAGGGTATTTCTCCGGAAACACCATATATTTT
CASSDTGYFSGNTIYF
>TRBV18|TRBD1|NA|TRBJ1-1
TGTGCCAGCTCACCACCGACAGGGGGCCGAATGAACACTGAAGCTTTCTTT
CASSPPTGGRMNTEAFF
>TRBV28|TRBD1|NA|TRBJ2-5
TGTGCCAGCAGTATACGACAGGGGCAAGAGACCCAGTACTTC
CASSIRQGQETQYF
>TRBV19|NA|once|TRBJ1-4
TGTGCCAGTAGTATGAATTGGAGGGAAAATGAAAAACTGTTTTTT
CASSMNWRENEKLFF
>TRBV7-9|NA|NA|TRBJ2-4
TGTGCCAGCAGCTTAGACCGGGACTCGGCGGCGTGGTACTTC
CASSLDRDSAAWYF